This T cell receptor beta chain was sequenced in a study of tumor-infiltrating lymphocytes in primary liver carcinoma. Whole-study results and caveats: Pairs comparing tumor with adjacent tissue or blood overlapped less than pairs drawn from tumor regions.

To note about this clonotype: What it recognizes is unknown.

V dropped 1 base and J dropped 1; count of bases not matched to a gene: 12. The CDR3 loop spans 18 amino acids. CDR1 is WSHSY and CDR2 is SAAADI in the germline V gene. From around 500 ng total RNA, TCR beta cDNA was generated with a primer in the constant region. ARM-PCR was slightly modified, and three nested multiplex PCR rounds with it gave rise to the TCR beta libraries. Amplification in the first two PCR rounds was performed using TRBV1-TRBV30 forward primers and a C-beta reverse primer for approximately 10 cycles each. TCRdb re-analysed the multiplex PCR reads in MiXCR, keeping a single row per CDR3 protein. The sample has approximately 310,000 distinct CDR3 sequences; roughly 60% are singletons. They got blood RNA out of unsorted whole blood and also pulled out germline DNA.

The chain carries TRBV10-2 and TRBJ2-7; 8 nucleotides match TRBD2. The sequence was obtained from a man aged 40-49 years with primary liver carcinoma and hepatitis B virus infection. Input material: peripheral blood. The CDR3: CASSELAGGPGGSYEQYF. The DNA for the CDR3 is TGCGCCAGCAGTGAGTTGGCGGGAGGCCCCGGCGGGTCCTACGAGCAGTACTTC.